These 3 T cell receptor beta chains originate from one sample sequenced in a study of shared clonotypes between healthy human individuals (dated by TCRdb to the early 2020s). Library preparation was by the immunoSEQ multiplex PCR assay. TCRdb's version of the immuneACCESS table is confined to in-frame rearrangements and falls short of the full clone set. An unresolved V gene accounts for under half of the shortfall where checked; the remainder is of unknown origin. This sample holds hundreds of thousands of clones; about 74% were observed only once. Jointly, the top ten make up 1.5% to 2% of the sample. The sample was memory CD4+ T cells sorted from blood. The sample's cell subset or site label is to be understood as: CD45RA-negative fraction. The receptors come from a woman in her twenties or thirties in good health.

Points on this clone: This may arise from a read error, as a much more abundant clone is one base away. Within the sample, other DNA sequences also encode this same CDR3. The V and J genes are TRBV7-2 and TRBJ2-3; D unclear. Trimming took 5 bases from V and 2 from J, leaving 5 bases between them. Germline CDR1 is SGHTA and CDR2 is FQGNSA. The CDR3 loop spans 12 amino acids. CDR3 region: CASSPYTDTQYF. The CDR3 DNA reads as TGTGCCAGCAGCCCGTACACAGATACGCAGTATTTT.

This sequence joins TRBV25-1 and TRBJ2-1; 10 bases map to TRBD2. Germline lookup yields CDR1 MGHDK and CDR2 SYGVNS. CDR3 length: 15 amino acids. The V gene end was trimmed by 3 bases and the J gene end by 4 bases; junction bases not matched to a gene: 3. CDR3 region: CASSDTSGMYNEQFF. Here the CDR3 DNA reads TGTGCCAGCAGTGATACTAGCGGGATGTACAATGAGCAGTTCTTC.

CDR3 residues: CASSLAVTGNTYNEQFF. In DNA, the CDR3 is TGTGCCAGCAGCTTAGCGGTGACGGGGAACACCTACAATGAGCAGTTCTTC. This chain links TRBV7-8 with TRBJ2-1, with D maybe TRBD2 (5 bases). Germline V gives CDR1 SGHVS, CDR2 FQNEAQ. V was pared by 0 bases and J by 2 bases, with 14 bases between. The CDR3 has 17 amino acids.